This record covers a single TCR beta chain. No cognate antigen has been identified for it. The data were taken from a study of T cells expressing NK-cell markers (dated by TCRdb to the early 2020s). At the level of the whole study: Three sorted T-cell subsets (CD3+CD56+NKG2C+, CD3+CD56+NKG2C- and CD3+CD56-NKG2C+) from fewer than 10 donors had their TCR beta-chain repertoires profiled. Seven of the eight sequenced donors were HCMV-seropositive and one was HCMV-seronegative. The study sequenced eight donors, all healthy volunteers chosen at random: three men and five women. Illumina HiSeq 2000/2500, MiSeq or NextSeq was used to sequence libraries as 2 x 150 bp reads. What the study reported, not specific to this receptor: For roughly six donors, the dominant CD3+CD56+NKG2C+ clonotypes were among the top 10 CD8+ clonotypes and accounted for about 1.0-7.5% of CD8+ T cells. Whether the expanded NKG2C-expressing T cell clones were specific for HCMV antigens was left unclear. Those dominant clonotypes were again the most abundant among CD3+CD56-NKG2C+ cells in a handful of donors, at 28.3-60.1%.

To determine HCMV serostatus, a commercial ELISA kit was used to detect HCMV-specific IgG in serum. Ficoll density gradient centrifugation was used to isolate peripheral blood mononuclear cells from blood. Reading from cysteine to phenylalanine, the CDR3 counts 15 amino acids. No DNA was logged. CDR1 and CDR2 are read off the germline V gene (reference sequence) as DFQATT and SNEGSKA. These reads were obtained on an Illumina HiSeq 2000. 5'RACE template switching, by which a universal primer site and unique molecular identifiers were added, was used to make TCR beta cDNA libraries. cDNA synthesis was primed from the TCR beta constant segment, followed by two successive PCR amplification steps. On the authors' methods: MIGEC was used to demultiplex reads and group reads by UMI, and MiTCR was used to assemble and quantify clonotypes. Only TCR cDNA sequences supported by at least two reads were kept to exclude erroneous sequences. Downstream repertoire analysis used the tcR package, and clonotypes were matched across fractions by CDR3 nucleotide sequence plus V segment. VDJmatch was used to annotate antigen specificity against VDJdb, with one amino acid substitution in CDR3 allowed. Based on TCRdb reprocessing of the reads, there is one entry per CDR3 protein sequence, and DNA is missing. The V and J calls, along with clone size, are taken from TCRdb and not from the paper's own processing. The sample table records roughly 150,000 distinct CDR3 sequences. Of the sample, around 21% falls within the top ten clones.

The receptor was isolated from a man between 18 and 69 years old in good health. Sequencing was done on a sample of blood T cells: a sorted CD56 or NKG2C T cell subset, CD4+ or CD8+ T cells, or bulk PBMC T cells (not recorded which). The rearranged segments are TRBV20-1 and TRBJ1-5; TCRdb returns TRBD1, unconfirmable since there is no DNA. The CDR3 protein: CSAPNLGTGDQPQHF.